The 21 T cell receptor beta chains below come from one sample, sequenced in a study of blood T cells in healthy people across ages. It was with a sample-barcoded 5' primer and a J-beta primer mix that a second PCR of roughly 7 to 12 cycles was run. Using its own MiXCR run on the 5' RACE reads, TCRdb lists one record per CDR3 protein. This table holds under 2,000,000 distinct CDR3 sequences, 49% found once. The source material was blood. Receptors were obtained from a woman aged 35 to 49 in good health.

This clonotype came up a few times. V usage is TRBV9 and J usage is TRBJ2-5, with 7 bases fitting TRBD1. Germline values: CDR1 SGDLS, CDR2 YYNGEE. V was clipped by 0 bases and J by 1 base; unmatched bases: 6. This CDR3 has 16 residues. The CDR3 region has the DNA TGTGCCAGCAGCGTAGGGGTAGGGGACAGCCAAGAGACCCAGTACTTC. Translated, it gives CASSVGVGDSQETQYF.

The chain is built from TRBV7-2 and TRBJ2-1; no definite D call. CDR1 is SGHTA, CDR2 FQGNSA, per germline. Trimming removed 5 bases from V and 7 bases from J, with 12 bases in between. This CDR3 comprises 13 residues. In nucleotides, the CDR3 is TGTGCCAGCAGCACTGTACACAGTAATGAGCAGTTCTTC. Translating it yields CASSTVHSNEQFF. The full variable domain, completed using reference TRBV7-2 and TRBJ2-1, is GAGVSQSPSNKVTEKGKDVELRCDPISGHTALYWYRQSLGQGLEFLIYFQGNSAPDKSGLPSDRFSAERTGGSVSTLTIQRTQQEDSAVYLCASSTVHSNEQFFGPGTRLTVL.

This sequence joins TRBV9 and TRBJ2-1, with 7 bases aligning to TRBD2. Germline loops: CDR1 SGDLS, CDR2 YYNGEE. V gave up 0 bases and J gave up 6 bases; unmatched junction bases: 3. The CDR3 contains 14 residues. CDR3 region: CASSVVGTTNEQFF. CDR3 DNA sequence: TGTGCCAGCAGCGTAGTGGGGACTACCAATGAGCAGTTCTTC.

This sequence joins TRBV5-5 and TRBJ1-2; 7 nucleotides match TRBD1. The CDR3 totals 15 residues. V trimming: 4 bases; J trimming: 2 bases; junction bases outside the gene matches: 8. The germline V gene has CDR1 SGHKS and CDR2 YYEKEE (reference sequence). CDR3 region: CASSLIRTGNYGYTF. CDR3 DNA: TGTGCCAGCAGCCTAATTAGGACAGGAAACTATGGCTACACCTTC.

The CDR3 protein is CASSQAIAGGSYEQYF. The CDR3 DNA sequence: TGCGCCAGCAGCCAAGCTATAGCGGGGGGATCCTACGAGCAGTACTTC. The chain recombines TRBV4-1 with TRBJ2-5; 10 bases are a match to TRBD2. The DNA end is more similar to TRBJ2-7, so the J call may be wrong. The length of the CDR3 is 16 residues. Germline V gene sequence: CDR1 MGHRA, CDR2 YSYEKL.

This CDR3 reads CASSAGRGQETQYF. In nucleotides, the CDR3 is TGTGCCAGCAGCGCCGGTAGGGGGCAAGAGACCCAGTACTTC. The V gene is TRBV11-2, the J gene TRBJ2-5; possible D gene TRBD1, 6 bases. The CDR3 has 14 residues. Trimming took 5 bases from V and 2 from J, leaving 12 bases between them. In germline, CDR1 is SGHAT, CDR2 FQNNGV.

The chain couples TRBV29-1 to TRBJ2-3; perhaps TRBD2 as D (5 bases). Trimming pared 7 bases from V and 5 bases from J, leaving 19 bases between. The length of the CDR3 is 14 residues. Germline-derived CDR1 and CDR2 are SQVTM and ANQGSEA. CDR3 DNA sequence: TGCAGCGCCTATCGCGGAGGCCGGGTAGATACGCAGTATTTT. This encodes CSAYRGGRVDTQYF.

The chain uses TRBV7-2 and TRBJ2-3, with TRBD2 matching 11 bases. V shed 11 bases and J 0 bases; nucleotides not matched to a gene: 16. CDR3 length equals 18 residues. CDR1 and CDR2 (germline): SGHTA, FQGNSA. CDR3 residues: CASILYRLAGSSTDTQYF. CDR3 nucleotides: TGTGCCTCCATTTTATACCGACTAGCGGGGTCTAGCACAGATACGCAGTATTTT. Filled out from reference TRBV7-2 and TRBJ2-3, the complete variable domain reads GAGVSQSPSNKVTEKGKDVELRCDPISGHTALYWYRQSLGQGLEFLIYFQGNSAPDKSGLPSDRFSAERTGGSVSTLTIQRTQQEDSAVYLCASILYRLAGSSTDTQYFGPGTRLTVL.

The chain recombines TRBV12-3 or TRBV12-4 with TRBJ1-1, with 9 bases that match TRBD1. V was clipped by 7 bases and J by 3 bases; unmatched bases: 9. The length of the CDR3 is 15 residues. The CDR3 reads CASMQARTGDTEAFF. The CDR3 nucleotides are TGTGCCAGCATGCAAGCCAGGACAGGGGACACTGAAGCTTTCTTT.

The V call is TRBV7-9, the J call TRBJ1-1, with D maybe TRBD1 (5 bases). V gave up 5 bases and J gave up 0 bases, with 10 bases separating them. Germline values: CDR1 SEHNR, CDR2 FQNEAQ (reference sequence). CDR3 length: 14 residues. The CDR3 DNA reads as TGTGCCAGCAGCGGGGGGGGTATGAACACTGAAGCTTTCTTT. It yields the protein CASSGGGMNTEAFF.

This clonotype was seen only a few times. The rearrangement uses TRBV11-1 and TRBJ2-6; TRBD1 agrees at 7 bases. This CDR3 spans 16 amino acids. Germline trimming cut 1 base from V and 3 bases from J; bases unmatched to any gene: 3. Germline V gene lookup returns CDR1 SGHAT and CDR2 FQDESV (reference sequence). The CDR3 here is CASSLGRGRGANVLTF. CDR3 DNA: TGTGCCAGCAGCTTAGGAAGGGGGCGTGGGGCCAACGTCCTGACTTTC.

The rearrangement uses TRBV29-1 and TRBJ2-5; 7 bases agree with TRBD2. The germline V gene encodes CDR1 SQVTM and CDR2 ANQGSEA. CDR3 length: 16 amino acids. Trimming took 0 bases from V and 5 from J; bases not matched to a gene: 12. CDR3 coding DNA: TGCAGCGTTGAAGATGGGAGGGCGCGGGTCGGGGAGACCCAGTACTTC. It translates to CSVEDGRARVGETQYF.

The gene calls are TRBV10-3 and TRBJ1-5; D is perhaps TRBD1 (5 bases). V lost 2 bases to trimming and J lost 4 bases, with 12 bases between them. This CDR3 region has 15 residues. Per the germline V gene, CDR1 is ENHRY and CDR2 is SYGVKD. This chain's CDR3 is CAISEGGRINQPQHF. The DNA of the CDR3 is TGTGCCATCAGTGAGGGGGGTAGAATAAATCAGCCCCAGCATTTT.

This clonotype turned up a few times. CDR3 nucleotide sequence: TGTGCCAGCAGCGAAAACCGGGACAGGGATACTAATGAGCAGTTCTTC. Its protein product is CASSENRDRDTNEQFF. The gene calls are TRBV9 and TRBJ2-1; 9 bases are shared with TRBD1. Germline CDR1 and CDR2: SGDLS and YYNGEE. J lost 7 bases, V lost 3 bases, and 11 bases had no gene match. The CDR3 totals 16 residues.

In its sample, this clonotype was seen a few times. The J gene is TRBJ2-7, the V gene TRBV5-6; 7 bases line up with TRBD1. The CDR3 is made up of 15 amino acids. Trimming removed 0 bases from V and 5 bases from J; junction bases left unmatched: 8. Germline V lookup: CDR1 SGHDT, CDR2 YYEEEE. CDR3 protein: CASSLAVKTGNEQYF. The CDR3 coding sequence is TGTGCCAGCAGCTTGGCCGTGAAGACAGGGAACGAGCAGTACTTC.

CDR3 loop: CASSEGTGAYEQYF. CDR3 nucleotides: TGCGCCAGCAGTGAGGGGACAGGGGCCTACGAGCAGTACTTC. The rearrangement links TRBV10-1 to TRBJ2-7; 10 nucleotides line up with TRBD1. V was clipped by 2 bases and J by 2 bases; unmatched bases: 0. Per germline, CDR1 WNHNN and CDR2 SYGVQD (reference sequence). The CDR3 spans 14 residues.

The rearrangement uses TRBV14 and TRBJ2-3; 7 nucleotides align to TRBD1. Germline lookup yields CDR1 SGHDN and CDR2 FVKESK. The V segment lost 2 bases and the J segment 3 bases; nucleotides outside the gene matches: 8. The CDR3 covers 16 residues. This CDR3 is CASSQLRDRKTDTQYF. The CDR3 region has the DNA TGTGCCAGCAGCCAACTACGGGACAGAAAAACAGATACGCAGTATTTT.

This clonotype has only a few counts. This CDR3 reads CASTGIDGSYEQYF. The CDR3 DNA reads TGTGCCAGCACCGGGATCGATGGGTCCTACGAGCAGTACTTC. This chain joins TRBV11-2 and TRBJ2-7; D is possibly TRBD2 (5 bases). Trimming left V 7 bases short and J 1 base short, with 14 bases between. Per the germline V gene, CDR1 is SGHAT and CDR2 is FQNNGV. There are 14 residues in the CDR3.

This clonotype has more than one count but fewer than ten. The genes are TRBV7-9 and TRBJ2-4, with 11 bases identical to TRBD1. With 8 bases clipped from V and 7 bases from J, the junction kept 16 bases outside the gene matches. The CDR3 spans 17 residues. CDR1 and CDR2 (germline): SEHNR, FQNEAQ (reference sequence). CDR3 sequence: CASASQTGTGGGNIQYF. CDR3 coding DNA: TGTGCCAGCGCCAGCCAAACCGGGACAGGGGGTGGGAACATTCAGTACTTC.

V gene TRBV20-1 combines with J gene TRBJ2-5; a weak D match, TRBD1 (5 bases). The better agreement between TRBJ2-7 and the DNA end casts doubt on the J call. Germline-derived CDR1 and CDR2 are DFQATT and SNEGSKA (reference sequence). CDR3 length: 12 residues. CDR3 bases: TGCAGTGCTAGACCGGACATTAACGAGCAGTACTTC. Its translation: CSARPDINEQYF.

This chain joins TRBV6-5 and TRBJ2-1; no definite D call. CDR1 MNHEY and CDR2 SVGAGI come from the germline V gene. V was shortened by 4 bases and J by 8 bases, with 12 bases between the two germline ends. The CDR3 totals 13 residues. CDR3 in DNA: TGTGCCAGCAGTTTGACCCTTAGAGATGAGCAGTTCTTC. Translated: CASSLTLRDEQFF.